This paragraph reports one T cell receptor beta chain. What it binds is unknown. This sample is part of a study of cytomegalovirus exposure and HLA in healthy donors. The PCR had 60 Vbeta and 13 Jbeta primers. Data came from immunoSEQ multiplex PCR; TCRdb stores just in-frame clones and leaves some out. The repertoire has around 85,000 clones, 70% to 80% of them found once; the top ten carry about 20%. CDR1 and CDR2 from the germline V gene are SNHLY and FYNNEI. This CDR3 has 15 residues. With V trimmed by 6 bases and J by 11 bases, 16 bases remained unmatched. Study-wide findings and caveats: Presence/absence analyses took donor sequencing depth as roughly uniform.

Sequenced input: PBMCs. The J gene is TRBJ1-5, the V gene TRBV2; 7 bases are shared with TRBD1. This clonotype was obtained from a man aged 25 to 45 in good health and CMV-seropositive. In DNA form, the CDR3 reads TGTGCCAGCAGGCTAGACAGGGAGGTGGAAAAGTCCCAGCATTTT. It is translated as CASRLDREVEKSQHF.